The 4 T cell receptor beta chains listed next were all sequenced from one sample in a study of breast tumors, draining lymph nodes, adjacent tissues. One entry per CDR3 protein, called by TCRdb with MiXCR from the multiplex PCR reads. The data hold approximately 130,000 distinct CDR3 sequences, with about 22% observed a single time. Breast cancer patients provided tissue from their axillary draining lymph nodes. Material for sequencing was axillary lymph node tissue. The source of these receptors is a female donor with breast cancer. Some clones in this sample may be carry-over from other donors' samples.

This clonotype was observed a handful of times. J is TRBJ1-6 and V is TRBV28, with no clear D. V dropped 2 bases and J dropped 4 bases, with 6 bases sitting between them. Germline CDR1 and CDR2: MDHEN and SYDVKM. This CDR3 has 14 amino acids. CDR3 coding DNA: TGTGCCAGCAGTTTAGCGGCTTATAATTCACCCCTCCACTTT. Translating it yields CASSLAAYNSPLHF.

This clonotype appeared a few times. The V and J genes are TRBV28 and TRBJ2-5; 9 nucleotides line up with TRBD1. Germline V gives CDR1 MDHEN, CDR2 SYDVKM. Losses at the gene ends were 2 bases for V and 2 bases for J; bases not matched to a gene: 6. This CDR3 is 16 amino acids long. The CDR3 DNA reads TGTGCCAGCAGTTTACCCGGGACAGGGACTCAAGAGACCCAGTACTTC. This codes for CASSLPGTGTQETQYF.

Ten or more counts support this clonotype. The chain employs TRBV3-1 and TRBJ1-4; 10 bases are shared with TRBD1. There are 19 residues in the CDR3. Germline V lookup: CDR1 LGHDT, CDR2 YNNKEL (reference sequence). After removal of 5 bases from V and 0 bases from J, the junction contained 12 bases not matched to a gene. CDR3 loop: CASSRRQGAGLATNEKLFF. The CDR3 nucleotides read TGTGCCAGCAGCAGACGACAGGGGGCTGGACTAGCAACTAATGAAAAACTGTTTTTT.

Only a few counts were recorded for this clonotype. This chain's CDR3 is CASSSLSTGTGGYGYTF. In DNA form, the CDR3 reads TGTGCCAGCAGTTCTCTCTCGACCGGGACAGGGGGCTATGGCTACACCTTC. The rearrangement links TRBV28 to TRBJ1-2; TRBD1 matches 11 bases. CDR1 is MDHEN and CDR2 is SYDVKM in the germline V gene. V was clipped by 4 bases and J by 4 bases; unmatched bases: 11. CDR3 size: 17 residues.